Here is one TCR beta chain with its context. Its cognate antigen is unknown. This same CDR3 is encoded by further DNA sequences in the sample. The primer mix had 60 Vbeta and 13 Jbeta primers. Assay: immunoSEQ multiplex PCR; the TCRdb copy retains only in-frame clones and omits some. The repertoire holds about 130,000 clones, with around 72% as singletons. Despite likely unrecorded immune exposures, the donors were nominally healthy at the time of sampling. The data stem from a study of cytomegalovirus exposure and HLA in healthy donors. This CDR3 is 11 amino acids long. V was cut by 1 base and J by 7 bases, with 7 bases left in between. Germline lookup yields CDR1 SQVTM and CDR2 ANQGSEA. General study findings and limits: The sole available immune exposure information was CMV serostatus. A later analysis found common viral pathogens apparently linked to several of the most significant clusters.

The chain combines TRBV29-1 with TRBJ1-1; D remains ambiguous. The receptor comes from a woman between 40 and 50 years old in good health and CMV-seronegative. The specimen was PBMCs. This CDR3 reads CSVEGAIEAFF. CDR3 coding DNA: TGCAGCGTTGAAGGAGCTATTGAAGCTTTCTTT.